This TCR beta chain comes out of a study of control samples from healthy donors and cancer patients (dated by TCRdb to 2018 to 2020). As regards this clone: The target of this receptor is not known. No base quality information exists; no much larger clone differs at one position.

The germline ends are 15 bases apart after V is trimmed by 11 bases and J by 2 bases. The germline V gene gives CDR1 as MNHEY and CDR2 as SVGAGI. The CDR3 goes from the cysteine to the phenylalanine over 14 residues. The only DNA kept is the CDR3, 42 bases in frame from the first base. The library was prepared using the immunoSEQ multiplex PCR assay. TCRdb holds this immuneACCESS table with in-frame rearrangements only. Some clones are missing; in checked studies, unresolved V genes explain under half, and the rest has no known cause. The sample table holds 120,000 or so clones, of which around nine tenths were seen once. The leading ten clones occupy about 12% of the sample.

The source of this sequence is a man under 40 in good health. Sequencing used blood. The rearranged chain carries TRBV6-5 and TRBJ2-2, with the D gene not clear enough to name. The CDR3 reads CAARASVNTGELFF. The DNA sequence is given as TGTGCCGCCCGGGCGAGCGTAAACACCGGGGAGCTGTTTTTT.